Listed here are 5 T cell receptor beta chains from one sample, sequenced in a study of human T cells and chemical hapten exposure. TCRdb analysed the RACE reads with MiXCR anew, one entry per CDR3 protein. Of around 80,000 distinct CDR3 sequences in the sample, 6.5% to 8.5% were seen once. The time point denotes: patch test 2, 6 weeks after DPC sensitization. Treatment given: therapeutic diphenylcyclopropenone sensitization with weekly scalp DPC. This material consisted of whole blood, taken in connection with sensitization to the hapten diphenylcyclopropenone (DPC). All receptors derive from a woman aged 30 to 39 with alopecia areata. Some clones in this sample may be carry-over from other donors' samples.

This clonotype was detected ten times or more. The V gene is TRBV6-1, the J gene TRBJ2-7; TRBD2 is a possible D gene (5 bases). Trimming removed 4 bases from V and 2 bases from J, with 9 bases in between. Germline V gene lookup returns CDR1 MNHNS and CDR2 SASEGT. CDR3 length equals 13 residues. CDR3 nucleotide sequence: TGTGCCAGCAGTGCAGCGGTAACCTACGAGCAGTACTTC. It codes for CASSAAVTYEQYF.

Many counts were recorded for this clonotype. V gene TRBV20-1 combines with J gene TRBJ2-5; TRBD2 matches at 7 bases. Germline V lookup: CDR1 DFQATT, CDR2 SNEGSKA (reference sequence). V was pared by 1 base and J by 2 bases, with 7 bases of the junction left unmatched. The CDR3 is made up of 15 amino acids. In DNA form, the CDR3 reads TGCAGTGCTAGAGGCAGGCGGGGGTTACAAGAGACCCAGTACTTC. As protein: CSARGRRGLQETQYF.

This clonotype was observed at least ten times. V is TRBV29-1 and J is TRBJ2-1; TRBD2 matches at 7 bases. V was pared by 6 bases and J by 3 bases, with 8 bases of the junction left unmatched. The CDR3 loop spans 14 amino acids. CDR1 and CDR2 from the germline V gene are SQVTM and ANQGSEA. CDR3 loop: CSVEPRGDYNEQFF. The DNA for the CDR3 is TGCAGCGTCGAGCCACGGGGGGACTACAATGAGCAGTTCTTC.

The table lists this clonotype with a few counts. The J gene is TRBJ1-6, the V gene TRBV3-1, with 7 bases that match TRBD1. After removal of 3 bases from V and 4 bases from J, the junction contained 3 bases not matched to a gene. The germline V gene encodes CDR1 LGHDT and CDR2 YNNKEL (reference sequence). The length of the CDR3 is 15 residues. DNA of the CDR3: TGTGCCAGCAGCCACGGGACAGCGTATAATTCACCCCTCCACTTT. Protein sequence: CASSHGTAYNSPLHF.

This clonotype has at least ten counts. The chain couples TRBV12-3 or TRBV12-4 to TRBJ1-2; D might be TRBD1 (6 bases). CDR3 length: 12 residues. Trimming shortened V by 5 bases and J by 5 bases, and 9 bases separated the two germline ends. CDR3 sequence: CASSTGLYGYTF. The CDR3 bases are TGTGCCAGCAGTACAGGGTTATATGGCTACACCTTC.